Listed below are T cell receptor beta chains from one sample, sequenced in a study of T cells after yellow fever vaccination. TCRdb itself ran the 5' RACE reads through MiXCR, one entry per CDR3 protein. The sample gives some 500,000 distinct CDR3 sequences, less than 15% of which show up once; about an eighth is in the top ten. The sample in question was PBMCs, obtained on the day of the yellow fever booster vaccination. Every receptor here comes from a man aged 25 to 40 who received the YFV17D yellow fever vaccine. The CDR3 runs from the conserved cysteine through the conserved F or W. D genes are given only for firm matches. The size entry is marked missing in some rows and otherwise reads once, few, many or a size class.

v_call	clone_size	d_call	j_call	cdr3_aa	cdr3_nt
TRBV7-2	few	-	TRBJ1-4	CASSPGTGSEKLFF	TGTGCCAGCAGCCCCGGGACGGGTAGTGAAAAACTGTTTTTT
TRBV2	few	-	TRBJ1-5	CASSEDFEYQPQHF	TGTGCCAGCAGTGAAGATTTCGAGTACCAGCCCCAGCATTTT
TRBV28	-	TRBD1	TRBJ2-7	CASSTGTVPYEQYF	TGTGCCAGCAGCACCGGGACAGTTCCCTACGAGCAGTACTTC
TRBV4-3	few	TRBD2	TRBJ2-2	CASSHHFSGRDTGELFF	TGCGCCAGCAGCCACCATTTTAGCGGGAGAGATACCGGGGAGCTGTTTTTT
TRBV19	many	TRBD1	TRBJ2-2	CASRGDRANTGELFF	TGTGCCAGTAGGGGCGACAGGGCGAACACCGGGGAGCTGTTTTTT
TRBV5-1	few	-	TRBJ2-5	CASSPPEQGTETQYF	TGCGCCAGCAGCCCCCCGGAGCAGGGGACGGAGACCCAGTACTTC
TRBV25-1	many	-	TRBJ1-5	CASSEGLGNQPQHF	TGTGCCAGCAGTGAAGGTCTGGGCAATCAGCCCCAGCATTTT
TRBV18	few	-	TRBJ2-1	CASSPIFSSNEQFF	TGTGCCAGCTCACCAATCTTTTCCAGTAATGAGCAGTTCTTC
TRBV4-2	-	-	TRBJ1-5	CASSQAGGAGQPQHF	TGTGCCAGCAGCCAAGCGGGGGGCGCGGGTCAGCCCCAGCATTTT
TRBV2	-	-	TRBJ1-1	CASSEMGGNTEAFF	TGTGCCAGCAGTGAAATGGGTGGAAATACTGAAGCTTTCTTT
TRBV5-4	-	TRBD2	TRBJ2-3	CASSSPRTSGDTQYF	TGTGCCAGCAGCTCCCCTCGGACTAGCGGGGATACGCAGTATTTT
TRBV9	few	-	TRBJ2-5	CASSHLEETQYF	TGTGCCAGCAGTCACCTGGAAGAGACCCAGTACTTC
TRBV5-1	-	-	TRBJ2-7	CASSFQGIYEQYF	TGCGCCAGCAGCTTCCAGGGAATTTACGAGCAGTACTTC
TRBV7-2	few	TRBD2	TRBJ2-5	CASSLGGAGGVNF	TGTGCCAGCAGCTTAGGAGGAGCGGGAGGAGTGAACTTC
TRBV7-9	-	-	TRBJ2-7	CASSCMNCYEQYF	TGTGCCAGCAGCTGTATGAACTGCTACGAGCAGTACTTC
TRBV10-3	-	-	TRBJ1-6	CATVPGGGGANYNSPLHF	TGTGCCACCGTCCCGGGTGGGGGGGGCGCAAATTATAATTCACCCCTCCACTTT
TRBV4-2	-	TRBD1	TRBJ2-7	CASSDRDRSIPEQYF	TGTGCCAGCAGCGATCGGGACAGGAGCATTCCGGAGCAGTACTTC
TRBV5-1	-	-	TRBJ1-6	CASSLEAVNSPLHF	TGCGCCAGCAGCTTGGAGGCAGTGAATTCACCCCTCCACTTT
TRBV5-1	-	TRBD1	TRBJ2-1	CASSRDRVLFF	TGCGCCAGCAGCAGGGACAGGGTCCTGTTCTTC
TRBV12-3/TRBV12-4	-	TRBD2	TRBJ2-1	CASRVLAEGGNEQFF	TGTGCCAGCAGGGTACTAGCGGAGGGGGGTAATGAGCAGTTCTTC
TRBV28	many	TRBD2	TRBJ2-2	CATLRGLADGELFF	TGTGCCACCCTTAGAGGACTAGCGGACGGGGAGCTGTTTTTT
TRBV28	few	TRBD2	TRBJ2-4	CASGTSGKAKNIQYF	TGTGCCAGCGGGACTAGCGGGAAAGCCAAAAACATTCAGTACTTC
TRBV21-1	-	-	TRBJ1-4	CASIVPGTKLFF	TGTGCCAGCATCGTACCGGGTACAAAACTGTTTTTT
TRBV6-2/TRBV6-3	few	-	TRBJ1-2	CASSYSTFGYTF	TGTGCCAGCAGTTACTCGACGTTTGGCTACACCTTC
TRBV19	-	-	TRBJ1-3	CASSIVGTSGNTIYF	TGTGCCAGTAGTATAGTGGGGACCTCTGGAAACACCATATATTTT
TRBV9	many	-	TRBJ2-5	CASSAGGLAETQYF	TGTGCCAGCAGCGCCGGGGGGCTAGCGGAGACCCAGTACTTC
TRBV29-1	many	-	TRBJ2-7	CSVGQSSYEQYF	TGCAGCGTCGGACAGAGCTCCTACGAGCAGTACTTC
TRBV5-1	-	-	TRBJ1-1	CASSLGVERGAFF	TGCGCCAGCAGCTTGGGGGTCGAACGGGGAGCTTTCTTT
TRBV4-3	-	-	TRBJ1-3	CASSQEDRAGPNSGNTIYF	TGCGCCAGCAGCCAAGAGGACCGGGCAGGACCTAATTCTGGAAACACCATATATTTT
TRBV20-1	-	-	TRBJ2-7	CSARYGSGSYEQYF	TGCAGTGCTAGATACGGGAGCGGTTCCTACGAGCAGTACTTC
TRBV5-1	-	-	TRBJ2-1	CASSPWTDASYNEQFF	TGCGCCAGCAGCCCCTGGACTGACGCTTCCTACAATGAGCAGTTCTTC
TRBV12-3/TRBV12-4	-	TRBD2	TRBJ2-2	CASSSSLAGRTGELFF	TGTGCCAGCAGTTCAAGTCTAGCGGGGCGGACCGGGGAGCTGTTTTTT
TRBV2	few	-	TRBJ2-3	CASSARAAFTDTQYF	TGTGCCAGCAGTGCCCGAGCGGCCTTCACAGATACGCAGTATTTT
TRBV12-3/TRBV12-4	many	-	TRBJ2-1	CASSPQNNEQFF	TGTGCCAGCAGCCCCCAAAACAATGAGCAGTTCTTC
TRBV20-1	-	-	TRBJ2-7	CSAMGQVNYEQYF	TGCAGTGCCATGGGGCAGGTGAACTACGAGCAGTACTTC
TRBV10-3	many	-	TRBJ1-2	CAISEAHGGYGYTF	TGTGCCATCAGTGAGGCCCACGGAGGCTATGGCTACACCTTC
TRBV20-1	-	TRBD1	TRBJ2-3	CSVGTGGTDTQYF	TGCAGTGTCGGGACAGGGGGCACAGATACGCAGTATTTT
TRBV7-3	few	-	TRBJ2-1	CASSPFQGLNEQFF	TGTGCCAGCAGCCCCTTTCAGGGGCTGAATGAGCAGTTCTTC
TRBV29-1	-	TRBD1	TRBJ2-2	CSVGSGQDAGELFF	TGCAGCGTAGGTTCGGGACAGGACGCCGGGGAGCTGTTTTTT
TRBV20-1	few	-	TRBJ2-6	CSALRSGANVLTF	TGCAGTGCTCTCAGGTCTGGGGCCAACGTCCTGACTTTC
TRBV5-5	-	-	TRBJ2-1	CASSGQGIEQFF	TGTGCCAGCAGCGGGCAGGGCATTGAGCAGTTCTTC
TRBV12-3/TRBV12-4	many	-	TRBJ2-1	CASSIYNEQFF	TGTGCCAGCAGTATCTACAATGAGCAGTTCTTC
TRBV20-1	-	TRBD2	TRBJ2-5	CSARVPGTSLETQYF	TGCAGTGCTAGAGTCCCCGGGACTAGCCTAGAGACCCAGTACTTC